The clone carrying this T cell receptor beta chain was detected only a few times. Its specificity is not known. These data come from a study of cytomegalovirus exposure and HLA in healthy donors. Use of 60 Vbeta and 13 Jbeta primers characterized the PCR. Sequencing was performed with immunoSEQ multiplex PCR; in TCRdb, only in-frame clones are kept and a portion is missing. This table has under 65,000 clones, 70% to 85% appearing once. Study-wide points: Roughly uniform sequencing depth across donors was assumed, possibly incorrectly.

CDR1 is MDHEN and CDR2 is SYDVKM in the germline V gene. V lost 2 bases and J lost 7; bases outside the gene matches: 3. The CDR3 sequence is 15 residues long. The receptor was isolated from a middle-aged man in good health and CMV-seronegative. The chain links TRBV28 to TRBJ1-4; 11 nucleotides agree with TRBD1. The sample taken for sequencing was PBMCs. CDR3 sequence (DNA): TGTGCCAGCAGTTTAGCGGGACAGGGGGTTGAAAAACTGTTTTTT. Translating gives CASSLAGQGVEKLFF. The full variable domain, in which reference TRBV28 and TRBJ1-4 provide the parts outside the CDR3, is DVKVTQSSRYLVKRTGEKVFLECVQDMDHENMFWYRQDPGLGLRLIYFSYDVKMKEKGDIPEGYSVSREKKERFSLILESASTNQTSMYLCASSLAGQGVEKLFFGSGTQLSVL.